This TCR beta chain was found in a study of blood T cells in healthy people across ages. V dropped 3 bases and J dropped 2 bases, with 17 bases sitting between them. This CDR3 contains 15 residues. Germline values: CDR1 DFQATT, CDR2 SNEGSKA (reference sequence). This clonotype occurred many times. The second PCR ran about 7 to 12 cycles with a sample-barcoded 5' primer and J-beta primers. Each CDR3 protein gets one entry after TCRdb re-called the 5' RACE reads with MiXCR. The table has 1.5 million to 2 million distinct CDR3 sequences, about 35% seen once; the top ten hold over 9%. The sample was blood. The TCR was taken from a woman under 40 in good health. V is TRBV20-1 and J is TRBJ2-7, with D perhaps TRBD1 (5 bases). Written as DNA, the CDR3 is TGCAGTGCTAGTGGTCTTCAGGGTAGGACCTACGAGCAGTACTTC. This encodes CSASGLQGRTYEQYF.